This T cell receptor beta chain was sequenced during a study of CD8 T cells in Susac syndrome. TEMRA cells were enriched by FACS, while CD8+ and CD4+ T cells were obtained through a negative isolation that was performed magnetically. Germline CDR1 and CDR2: PRHDT and FYEKMQ (reference sequence). CDR3 size: 12 residues. Deletions cut 4 bases from V and 4 bases from J, with 8 bases between. Random hexamers served to reverse transcribe about 0.5 to 1 ug RNA. The immunoSEQ assay covered 54 Vbeta and 13 Jbeta segments for CDR3. One entry per CDR3 protein, called by TCRdb with MiXCR from the immunoSEQ multiplex PCR reads. The sample consists of 150,000 or so distinct CDR3 sequences, approximately 94% of them appearing once.

The rearrangement links TRBV13 to TRBJ2-7; D remains unclear. Sequences were obtained from CD8+ T cells from PBMCs. This sequence originates from a human donor with multiple sclerosis. CDR3 sequence reads: CASSSAQYEQYF. In nucleotides, the CDR3 is TGTGCCAGCAGCTCCGCCCAGTACGAGCAGTACTTC.